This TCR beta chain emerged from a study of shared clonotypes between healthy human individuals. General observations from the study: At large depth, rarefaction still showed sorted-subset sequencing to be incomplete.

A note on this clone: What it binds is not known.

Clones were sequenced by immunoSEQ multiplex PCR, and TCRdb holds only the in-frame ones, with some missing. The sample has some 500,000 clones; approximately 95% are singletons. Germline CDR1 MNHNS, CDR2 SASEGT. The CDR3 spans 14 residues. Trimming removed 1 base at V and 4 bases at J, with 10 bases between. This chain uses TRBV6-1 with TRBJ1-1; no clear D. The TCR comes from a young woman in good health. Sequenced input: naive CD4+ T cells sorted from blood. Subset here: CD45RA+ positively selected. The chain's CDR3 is CASSEGQESTEAFF. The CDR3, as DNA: TGTGCCAGCAGTGAAGGTCAGGAGTCCACTGAAGCTTTCTTT.